The rows below give T cell receptor beta chains drawn from one sample of a study of blood T cell repertoires in COVID-19. Clones were sequenced by immunoSEQ multiplex PCR, and TCRdb holds only the in-frame ones, with some missing. This sample carries 180,000 or so clones, approximately 80% of them seen once, and the ten largest clones take nearly 15%. The material sequenced was PBMCs or T cells enriched from blood (not recorded which). These receptors all stem from a middle-aged man who had recovered from COVID-19. CDR3s include the opening cysteine and the closing phenylalanine or tryptophan. D genes are given only for firm matches. A clone size is listed for some rows: how often the clone was seen (once, few, many), or a class if it is expanded.

d_gene | j_gene | abundance | v_gene | CDR3nt | CDR3aa
- | TRBJ1-1 | - | TRBV28 | TGTGCCAGCAGCCTAACCCAAACCGAAGCTTTCTTT | CASSLTQTEAFF
TRBD1 | TRBJ1-4 | - | TRBV2 | TGTGCCAGCAGTGTTGGACAGGGGTCTAATGAAAAACTGTTTTTT | CASSVGQGSNEKLFF
- | TRBJ1-4 | - | TRBV4-1 | TGCGCCAGCAGCCAGAGGACACCAACTAATGAAAAACTGTTTTTT | CASSQRTPTNEKLFF
TRBD1 | TRBJ2-1 | - | TRBV5-1 | TGCGCCAGCAGCCCCGGGACAGGGGTCGATGAGCAGTTCTTC | CASSPGTGVDEQFF
TRBD1 | TRBJ1-2 | - | TRBV29-1 | TGCAGCGTAACGTGGACAGGGGGAAACTATGGCTACACCTTC | CSVTWTGGNYGYTF
- | TRBJ1-4 | - | TRBV5-1 | TGCGCCAGCAGCTTGGGGTTCGGGACTCCTAATGAAAAACTGTTTTTT | CASSLGFGTPNEKLFF
- | TRBJ1-1 | - | TRBV3-1/TRBV3-2 | TGTGCCAGCAGCCAAAGAACAGGGAGTCGTACTGAAGCTTTCTTT | CASSQRTGSRTEAFF
- | TRBJ1-1 | - | TRBV11-3 | TGTGCCAGCAGCACTCGGTTTGGCACTGAAGCTTTCTTT | CASSTRFGTEAFF
TRBD2 | TRBJ2-7 | - | TRBV5-4 | TGTGCCAGCAGCATGGATCTAGCGGGGGCCTCCTACGAGCAGTACTTC | CASSMDLAGASYEQYF
TRBD2 | TRBJ2-1 | once | TRBV18 | TGTGCCAGCTCACTCGGGACTATTAAGGATATTGAGCAGTTCTTC | CASSLGTIKDIEQFF
TRBD1 | TRBJ2-1 | - | TRBV30 | TGTGCCTGGAGTGTAGGGACAGGGGGATGGAACAATGAGCAGTTCTTC | CAWSVGTGGWNNEQFF
TRBD1 | TRBJ1-2 | - | TRBV5-1 | TGCGCCAGCAGCCCCTCAGGGGGGAGCGGCTACACCTTC | CASSPSGGSGYTF
- | TRBJ1-4 | - | TRBV28 | TGTGCCAGCAGTCCCCCCGGGACAACAAAGAATGAAAAACTGTTTTTT | CASSPPGTTKNEKLFF
TRBD1 | TRBJ1-2 | - | TRBV6-1 | TGTGCCAGCAGTGAAGACAGGGGAGGAGGCTACACCTTC | CASSEDRGGGYTF
- | TRBJ1-6 | - | TRBV19 | TGTGCCAGTAGTGTCCAGGGTACGAATTCACCCCTCCACTTT | CASSVQGTNSPLHF
- | TRBJ2-7 | once | TRBV21-1 | TGTGCCAGCAGCACGACTGCACAGGGGGACGAGCAGTACTTC | CASSTTAQGDEQYF
- | TRBJ1-2 | once | TRBV7-9 | TGTGCCAGCAGCTTAGTGGGGCCAGCTAACTATGGCTACACCTTC | CASSLVGPANYGYTF
TRBD2 | TRBJ2-7 | - | TRBV6-1 | TGTGCCAGCAGTGACCGGGGAAGGGCTAGCGGCCCCTACGAGCAGTACTTC | CASSDRGRASGPYEQYF
TRBD1 | TRBJ1-2 | - | TRBV20-1 | TGCAGTGCTAGTTCGGGACAGCAGTTCCTCTATGGCTACACCTTC | CSASSGQQFLYGYTF
- | TRBJ2-3 | - | TRBV14 | TGTGCCAGCAGCCAAGTGACAGCTAGCACAGATACGCAGTATTTT | CASSQVTASTDTQYF
TRBD1 | TRBJ1-4 | - | TRBV5-6 | TGTGCCAGCAGCGAAGGGACAGGGGGCCTCTTGTTTTTT | CASSEGTGGLLFF
- | TRBJ2-7 | - | TRBV5-1 | TGCGCCAGCAGCGACGGGACATCCTACGAGCAGTACTTC | CASSDGTSYEQYF
TRBD1 | TRBJ2-7 | once | TRBV6-5 | TGTGCCAGCAGCAGAGGGGGACAGAACTACGAGCAGTACTTC | CASSRGGQNYEQYF
- | TRBJ2-7 | - | TRBV5-1 | TGCGCCAGCAGCTTGGGGTCAGTCCCCTCCTACGAGCAGTACTTC | CASSLGSVPSYEQYF
- | TRBJ1-4 | - | TRBV28 | TGTGCCAGCAGTTTTAGGGGGGGGGTAAGGGAAAAACTGTTTTTT | CASSFRGGVREKLFF
- | TRBJ1-2 | - | TRBV5-1 | TGCGCCAGCAGCTTTAGCGCCGGGGAGGGTTACTATGGCTACACCTTC | CASSFSAGEGYYGYTF
TRBD1 | TRBJ1-2 | few | TRBV7-3 | TGTGCCAGCAGCTCATACGGACAGGGACCCTATGGCTACACCTTC | CASSSYGQGPYGYTF